The entry below describes one T cell receptor beta chain. The sample belongs to a study of blood T cell repertoires in COVID-19. Study-wide background: COVID-19 samples, acute and convalescent, were from the United States, Italy and Spain.

CDR3 length: 15 amino acids. Germline V gene sequence: CDR1 SGHNT, CDR2 YYREEE (reference sequence). The V end was cut by 0 bases, the J end by 2 bases, with 11 bases between. Under the authors' procedure: Estimated nucleated cell counts came from reference gene primer amplification. Only in-frame clones appear in the TCRdb table, and some are missing; sequencing was by immunoSEQ multiplex PCR. V and J calls and clone size are given by that table; D and trimming were obtained from the DNA. Of fewer than 350,000 clones listed, roughly 90% are singletons. J is TRBJ2-5 and V is TRBV5-4; D possibly corresponds to TRBD2 (5 bases). The source material was peripheral blood. The source of this sequence is a man younger than 40 with COVID-19, enrolled during active disease. CDR3 in amino acids: CASSLVPGLQETQYF. The CDR3 coding sequence is TGTGCCAGCAGCTTGGTTCCAGGACTGCAAGAGACCCAGTACTTC. The complete variable domain, with remaining parts taken from reference TRBV5-4 and TRBJ2-5, reads ETGVTQSPTHLIKTRGQQVTLRCSSQSGHNTVSWYQQALGQGPQFIFQYYREEENGRGNFPPRFSGLQFPNYSSELNVNALELDDSALYLCASSLVPGLQETQYFGPGTRLLVL.